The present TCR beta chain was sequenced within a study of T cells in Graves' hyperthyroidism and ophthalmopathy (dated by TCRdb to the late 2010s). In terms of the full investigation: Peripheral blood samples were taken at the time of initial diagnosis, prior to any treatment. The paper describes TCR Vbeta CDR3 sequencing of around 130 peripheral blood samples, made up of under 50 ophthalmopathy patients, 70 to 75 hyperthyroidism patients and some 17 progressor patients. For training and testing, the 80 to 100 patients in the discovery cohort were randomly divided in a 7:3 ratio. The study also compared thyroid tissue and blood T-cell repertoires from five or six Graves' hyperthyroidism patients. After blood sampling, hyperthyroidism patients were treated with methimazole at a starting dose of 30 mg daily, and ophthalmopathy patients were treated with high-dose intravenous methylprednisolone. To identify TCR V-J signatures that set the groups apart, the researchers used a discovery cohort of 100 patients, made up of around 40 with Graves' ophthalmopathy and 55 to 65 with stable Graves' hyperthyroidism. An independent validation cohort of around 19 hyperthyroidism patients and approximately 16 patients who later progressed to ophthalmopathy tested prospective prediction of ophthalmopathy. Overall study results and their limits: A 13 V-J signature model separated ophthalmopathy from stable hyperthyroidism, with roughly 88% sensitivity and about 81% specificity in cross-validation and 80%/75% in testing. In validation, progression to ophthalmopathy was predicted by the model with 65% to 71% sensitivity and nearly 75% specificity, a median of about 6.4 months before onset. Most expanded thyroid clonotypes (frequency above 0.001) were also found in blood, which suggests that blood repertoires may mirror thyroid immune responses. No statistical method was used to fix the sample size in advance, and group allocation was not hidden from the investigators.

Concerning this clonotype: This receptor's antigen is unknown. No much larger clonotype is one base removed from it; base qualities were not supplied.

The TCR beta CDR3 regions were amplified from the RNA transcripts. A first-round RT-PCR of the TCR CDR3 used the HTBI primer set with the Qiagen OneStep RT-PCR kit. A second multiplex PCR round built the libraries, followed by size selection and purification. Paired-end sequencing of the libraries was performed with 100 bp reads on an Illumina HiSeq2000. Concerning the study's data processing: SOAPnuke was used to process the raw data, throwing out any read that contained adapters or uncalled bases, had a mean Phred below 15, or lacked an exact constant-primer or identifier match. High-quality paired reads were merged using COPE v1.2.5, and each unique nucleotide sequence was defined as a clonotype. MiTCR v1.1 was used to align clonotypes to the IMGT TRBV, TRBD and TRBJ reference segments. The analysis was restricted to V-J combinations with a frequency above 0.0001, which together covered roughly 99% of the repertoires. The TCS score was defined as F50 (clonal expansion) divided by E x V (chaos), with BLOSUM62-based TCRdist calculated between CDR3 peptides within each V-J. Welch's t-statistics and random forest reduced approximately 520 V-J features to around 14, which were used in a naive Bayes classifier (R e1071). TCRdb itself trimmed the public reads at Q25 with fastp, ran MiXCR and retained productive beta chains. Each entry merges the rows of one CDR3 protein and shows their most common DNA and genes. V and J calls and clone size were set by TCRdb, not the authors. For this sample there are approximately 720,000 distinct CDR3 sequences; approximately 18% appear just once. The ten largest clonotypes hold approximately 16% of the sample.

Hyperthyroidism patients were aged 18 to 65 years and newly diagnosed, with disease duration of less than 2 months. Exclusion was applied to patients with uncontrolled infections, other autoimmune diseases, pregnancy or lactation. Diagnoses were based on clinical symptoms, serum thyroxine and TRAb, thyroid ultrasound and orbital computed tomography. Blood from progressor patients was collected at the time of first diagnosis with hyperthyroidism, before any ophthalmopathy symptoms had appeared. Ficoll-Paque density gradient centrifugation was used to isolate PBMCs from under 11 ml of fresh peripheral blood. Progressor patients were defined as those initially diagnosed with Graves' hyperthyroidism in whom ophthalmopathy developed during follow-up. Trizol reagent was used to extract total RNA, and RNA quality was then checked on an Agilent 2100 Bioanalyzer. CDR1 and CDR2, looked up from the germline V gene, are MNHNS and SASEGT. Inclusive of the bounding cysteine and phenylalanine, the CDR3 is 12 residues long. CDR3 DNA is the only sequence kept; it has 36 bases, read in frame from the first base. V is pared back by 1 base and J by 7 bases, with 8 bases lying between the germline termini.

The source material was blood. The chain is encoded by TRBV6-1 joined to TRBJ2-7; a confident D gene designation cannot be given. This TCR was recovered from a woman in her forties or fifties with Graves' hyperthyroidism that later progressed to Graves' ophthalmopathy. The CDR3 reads CASSEGSREQYF. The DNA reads TGTGCCAGCAGTGAAGGGTCAAGGGAGCAGTACTTC.